The 2 T cell receptor beta chains presented below share a single source sample, sequenced in a study of blood T cell repertoires in COVID-19 (TCRdb year 2020). Libraries were made using the immunoSEQ multiplex PCR assay. TCRdb re-hosts the immuneACCESS table, in-frame sequences only. Its copies lack some clones; in the studies checked, an unresolved V gene accounts for under half of them, and the cause for the rest is not known. The sample table records about 430,000 clones; about 90% of these occur just once. 0.8% to 0.85% of the sample goes to the ten largest clones. Material: peripheral blood. These receptors were collected from a man between 18 and 35 years old with COVID-19, enrolled during active disease.

The rearrangement uses TRBV29-1 and TRBJ2-5; D is perhaps TRBD2 (7 bases). Germline V gene lookup returns CDR1 SQVTM and CDR2 ANQGSEA. The CDR3 loop spans 14 amino acids. The V end was cut by 1 base, the J end by 5 bases, with 14 bases between. The CDR3 region has the DNA TGCAGCGTTGAAGGATGGACAGCGGGGGAGACCCAGTACTTC. Its translation is CSVEGWTAGETQYF.

This clone was counted a single time. In the same sample, other DNA sequences code for this CDR3. The chain employs TRBV5-4 and TRBJ2-1; 7 nucleotides agree with TRBD1. CDR3 length: 15 residues. CDR1 SGHNT and CDR2 YYREEE come from the germline V gene (reference sequence). Unmatched junction bases numbered 3, after V lost 2 bases and J lost 1 base. The CDR3 sequence: CASSFDRVSYNEQFF. The CDR3 nucleotides are TGTGCCAGCAGCTTTGACAGGGTATCCTACAATGAGCAGTTCTTC.